This T cell receptor (beta chain) came from a study of cytotoxic CD8 clonotypes in ibrutinib-treated CLL. Across the whole study: Researchers reported ten to eleven relapsed/refractory and over 14 treatment-naive patients, 17 of them IGHV unmutated.

The V gene end was trimmed by 4 bases and the J gene end by 15 bases; junction bases not matched to a gene: 9. CDR3 length: 12 amino acids. From germline, CDR1 is MDHEN and CDR2 SYDVKM. The targeted sequencing depth was 1 in 200,000 to 1 in 1 million T cells. Assay: immunoSEQ multiplex PCR; the TCRdb copy retains only in-frame clones and omits some. Among some 130,000 clones listed, approximately 83% were seen once. Roughly 1.8 micrograms of genomic DNA (from cryopreserved PBMCs) were used for TCR beta libraries. The TCR comes from a human donor with chronic lymphocytic leukemia. This chain connects TRBV28 to TRBJ1-5; 7 bases are shared with TRBD1. This material consisted of PBMCs, taken after 24 months of ibrutinib treatment. Written as DNA, the CDR3 is TGTGCCAGCAGTTCCCGACAGGGCGAACGGCATTTT. Translating gives CASSSRQGERHF.